The clone carrying this T cell receptor (beta chain) appeared a few times. Its target is unknown. Unique molecular identifiers were incorporated into the prepared TCRbeta library. One entry per CDR3 protein results from TCRdb running MiXCR on the PCR reads. Here the sample spans 900,000 or so distinct CDR3 sequences, 15% to 20% being singletons. This specimen comes from a study of T-cell reconstitution after alpha-beta-depleted transplantation in children. Germline V gives CDR1 MNHEY, CDR2 SVGEGT. Trimming at V came to 6 bases and at J to 5 bases, leaving 9 bases not matched to a gene. The CDR3 is 15 amino acids. Overall study results and limits: The main origin of T-cell counts and diversity one year after transplant was newly produced T cells. The study reportedly traced alpha-beta T cells about two months after transplant to several hundred expanded graft clones.

The V call is TRBV6-2 or TRBV6-3, the J call TRBJ2-2; 7 bases match TRBD1. This receptor was obtained from a male patient between 10 and 17 years old who had a stem cell transplant for acute lymphoblastic leukemia, so the T cells may come from the graft donor. The material was PBMCs, mostly from graft donor cells, obtained 360 days after TCRalphabeta/CD19-depleted stem cell transplant. As DNA, the CDR3 is TGTGCCAGCAGAGACCGGGACAGATGGACCGGGGAGCTGTTTTTT. Translated, it gives CASRDRDRWTGELFF.